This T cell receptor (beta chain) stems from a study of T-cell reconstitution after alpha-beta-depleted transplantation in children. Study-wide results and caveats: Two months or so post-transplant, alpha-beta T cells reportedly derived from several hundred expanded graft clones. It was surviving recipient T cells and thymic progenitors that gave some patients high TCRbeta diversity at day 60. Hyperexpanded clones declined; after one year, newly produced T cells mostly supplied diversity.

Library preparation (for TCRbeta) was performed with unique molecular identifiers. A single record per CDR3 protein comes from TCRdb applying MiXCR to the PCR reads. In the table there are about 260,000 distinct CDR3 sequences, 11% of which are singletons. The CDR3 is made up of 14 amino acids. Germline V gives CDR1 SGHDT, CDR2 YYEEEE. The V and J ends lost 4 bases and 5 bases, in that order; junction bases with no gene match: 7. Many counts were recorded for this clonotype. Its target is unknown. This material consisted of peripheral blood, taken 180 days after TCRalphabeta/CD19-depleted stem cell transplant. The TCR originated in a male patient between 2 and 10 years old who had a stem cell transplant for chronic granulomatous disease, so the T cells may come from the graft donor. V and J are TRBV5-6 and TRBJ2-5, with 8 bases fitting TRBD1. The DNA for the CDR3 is TGTGCCAGCAGCCAACCGGACAGGGTTGAGACCCAGTACTTC. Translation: CASSQPDRVETQYF.